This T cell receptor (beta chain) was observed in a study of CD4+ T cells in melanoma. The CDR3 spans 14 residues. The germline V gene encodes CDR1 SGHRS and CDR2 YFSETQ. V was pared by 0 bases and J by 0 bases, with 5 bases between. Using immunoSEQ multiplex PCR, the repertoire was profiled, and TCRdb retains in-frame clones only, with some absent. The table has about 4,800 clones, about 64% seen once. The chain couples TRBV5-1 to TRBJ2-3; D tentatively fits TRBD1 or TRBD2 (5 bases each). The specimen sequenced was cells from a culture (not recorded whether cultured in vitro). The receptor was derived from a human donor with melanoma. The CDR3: CASSLGDSTDTQYF. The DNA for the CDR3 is TGCGCCAGCAGCTTGGGGGACAGCACAGATACGCAGTATTTT.